Detailed here is one T cell receptor (beta chain). Antigen: not known. The data were taken from a study of vaccination and CD4 T cells after COVID-19. About the research overall: Control wells got either CEFX epitopes, HIV-1 Nef peptides, or no peptide at all. Study findings and constraints: Post-vaccination reactive clonotypes (median approximately 38) did not differ significantly from post-infection (approximately 23).

The CDR3 is 11 residues long. V was cut by 2 bases and J by 4 bases, with 3 bases left in between. Germline CDR1 DFQATT, CDR2 SNEGSKA (reference sequence). Cultured CD4+ T-cell DNA underwent Oncomine TCR Beta short-read sequencing. TCRdb itself ran the PCR reads through MiXCR, one entry per CDR3 protein. The top ten hold 10% of the sample, which has about 11,000 distinct CDR3 sequences, approximately 49% seen once. Treatment: 10-day PBMC culture with coronavirus spike peptide pools or control peptides (ViraFEST assay). V and J are TRBV20-1 and TRBJ2-1; D gene uncertain. This receptor was taken from a human donor who had recovered from COVID-19. Specimen: CD4+ T cells from blood, cultured in vitro. The CDR3 loop is CSARIYNEQFF. The DNA of the CDR3 is TGCAGTGCTAGAATATACAATGAGCAGTTCTTC.